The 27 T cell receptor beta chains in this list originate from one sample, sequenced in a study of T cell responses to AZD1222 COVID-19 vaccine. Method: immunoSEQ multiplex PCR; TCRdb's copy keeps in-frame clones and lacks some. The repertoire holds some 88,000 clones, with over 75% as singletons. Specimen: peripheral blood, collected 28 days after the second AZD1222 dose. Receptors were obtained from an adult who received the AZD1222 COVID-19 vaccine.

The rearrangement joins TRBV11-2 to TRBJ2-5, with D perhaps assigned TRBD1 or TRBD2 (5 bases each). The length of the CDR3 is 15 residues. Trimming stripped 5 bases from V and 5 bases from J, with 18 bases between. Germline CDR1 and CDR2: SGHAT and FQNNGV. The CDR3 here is CASSLIWGYRETQYF. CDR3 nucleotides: TGTGCCAGCAGCCTAATCTGGGGGTACCGCGAGACCCAGTACTTC.

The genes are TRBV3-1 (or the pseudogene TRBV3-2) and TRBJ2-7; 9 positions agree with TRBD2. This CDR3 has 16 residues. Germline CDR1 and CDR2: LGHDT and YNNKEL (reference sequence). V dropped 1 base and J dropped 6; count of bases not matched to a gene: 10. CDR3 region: CASSQGGGGARSEQYF. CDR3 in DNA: TGTGCCAGCAGCCAAGGCGGCGGGGGGGCCAGATCCGAGCAGTACTTC.

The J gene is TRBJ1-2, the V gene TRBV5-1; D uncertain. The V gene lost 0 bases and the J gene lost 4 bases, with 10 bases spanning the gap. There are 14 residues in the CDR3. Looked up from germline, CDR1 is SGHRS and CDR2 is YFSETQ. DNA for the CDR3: TGCGCCAGCAGCTTGGAGTTGCGGCCCTATGGCTACACCTTC. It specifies CASSLELRPYGYTF.

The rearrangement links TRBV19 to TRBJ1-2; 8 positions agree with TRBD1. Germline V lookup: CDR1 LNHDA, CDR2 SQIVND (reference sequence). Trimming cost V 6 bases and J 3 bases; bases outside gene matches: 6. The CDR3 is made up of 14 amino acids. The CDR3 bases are TGTGCCAGTAGATATGGACAGGGCCACTATGGCTACACCTTC. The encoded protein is CASRYGQGHYGYTF.

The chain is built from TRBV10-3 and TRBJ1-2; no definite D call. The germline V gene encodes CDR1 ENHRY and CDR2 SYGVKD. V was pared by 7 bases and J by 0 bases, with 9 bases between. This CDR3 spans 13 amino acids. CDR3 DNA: TGTGCCATCACCGATAGCTCTAACTATGGCTACACCTTC. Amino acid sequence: CAITDSSNYGYTF.

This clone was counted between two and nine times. The chain's CDR3 is CASSRDSNTEAFF. The DNA of the CDR3 is TGTGCCAGCAGCCGGGACAGCAACACTGAAGCTTTCTTT. The chain is built from TRBV7-9 and TRBJ1-1; TRBD1 agrees at 7 bases. V was clipped by 5 bases and J by 2 bases; unmatched bases: 2. The CDR3 is 13 residues long. The germline gives CDR1 SEHNR, CDR2 FQNEAQ (reference sequence). The variable domain in full, completed from reference TRBV7-9 and TRBJ1-1, reads DTGVSQNPRHKITKRGQNVTFRCDPISEHNRLYWYRQTLGQGPEFLTYFQNEAQLEKSRLLSDRFSAERPKGSFSTLEIQRTEQGDSAMYLCASSRDSNTEAFFGQGTRLTVV.

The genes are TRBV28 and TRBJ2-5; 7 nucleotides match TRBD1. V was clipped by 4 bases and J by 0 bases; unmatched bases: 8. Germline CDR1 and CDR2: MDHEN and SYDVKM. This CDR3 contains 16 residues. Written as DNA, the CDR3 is TGTGCCAGCAGTTCTCCGGGACAGACGTACCAAGAGACCCAGTACTTC. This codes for CASSSPGQTYQETQYF.

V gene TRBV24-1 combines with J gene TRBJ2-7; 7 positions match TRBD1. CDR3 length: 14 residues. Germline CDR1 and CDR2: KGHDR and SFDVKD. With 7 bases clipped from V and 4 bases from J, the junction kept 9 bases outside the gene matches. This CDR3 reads CATSRSGQHYEQYF. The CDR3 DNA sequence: TGTGCCACCAGCAGATCGGGACAGCATTACGAGCAGTACTTC.

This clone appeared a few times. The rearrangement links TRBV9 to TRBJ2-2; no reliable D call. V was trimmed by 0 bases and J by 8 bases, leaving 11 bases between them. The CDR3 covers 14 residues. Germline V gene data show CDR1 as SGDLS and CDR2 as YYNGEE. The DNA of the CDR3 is TGTGCCAGCAGCGTAGCTCAGGATCTGGGGGAGCTGTTTTTT. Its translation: CASSVAQDLGELFF.

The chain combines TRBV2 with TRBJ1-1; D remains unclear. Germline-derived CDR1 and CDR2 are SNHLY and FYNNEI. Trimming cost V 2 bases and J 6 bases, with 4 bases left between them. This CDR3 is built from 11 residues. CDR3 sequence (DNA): TGTGCCAGCAGTGAAAACTCTGAAGCTTTCTTT. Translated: CASSENSEAFF.

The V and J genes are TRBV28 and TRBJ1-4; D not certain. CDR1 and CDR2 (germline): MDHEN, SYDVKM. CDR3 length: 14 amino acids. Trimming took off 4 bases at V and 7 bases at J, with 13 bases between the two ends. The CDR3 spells CASSSPNRPEKLFF. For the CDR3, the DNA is TGTGCCAGCAGTTCCCCAAACCGACCTGAAAAACTGTTTTTT. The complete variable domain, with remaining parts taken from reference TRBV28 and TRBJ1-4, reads DVKVTQSSRYLVKRTGEKVFLECVQDMDHENMFWYRQDPGLGLRLIYFSYDVKMKEKGDIPEGYSVSREKKERFSLILESASTNQTSMYLCASSSPNRPEKLFFGSGTQLSVL.

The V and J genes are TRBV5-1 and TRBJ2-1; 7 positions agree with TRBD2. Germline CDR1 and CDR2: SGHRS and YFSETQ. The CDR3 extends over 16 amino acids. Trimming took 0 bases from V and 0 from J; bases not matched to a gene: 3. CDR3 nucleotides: TGCGCCAGCAGCTTGGGGCGGGGGACCTCCTACAATGAGCAGTTCTTC. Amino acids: CASSLGRGTSYNEQFF.

The DNA for the CDR3 is TGTGCCATCAGTGAGAGCCCCAATCAGCCCCAGCATTTT. It translates to CAISESPNQPQHF. The chain combines TRBV10-3 with TRBJ1-5; no reliable D call. Germline V gene lookup returns CDR1 ENHRY and CDR2 SYGVKD. Trimming removed 2 bases from V and 3 bases from J, with 5 bases in between. This CDR3 has 13 residues.

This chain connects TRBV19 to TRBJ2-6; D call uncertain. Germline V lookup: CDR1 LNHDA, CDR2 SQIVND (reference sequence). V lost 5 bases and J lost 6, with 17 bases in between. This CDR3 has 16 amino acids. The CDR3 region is CASSDIRGIEANVLTF. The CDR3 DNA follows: TGTGCCAGTAGTGATATCAGAGGTATCGAGGCCAACGTCCTGACTTTC. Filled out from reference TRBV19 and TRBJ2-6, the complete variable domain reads DGGITQSPKYLFRKEGQNVTLSCEQNLNHDAMYWYRQDPGQGLRLIYYSQIVNDFQKGDIAEGYSVSREKKESFPLTVTSAQKNPTAFYLCASSDIRGIEANVLTFGAGSRLTVL.

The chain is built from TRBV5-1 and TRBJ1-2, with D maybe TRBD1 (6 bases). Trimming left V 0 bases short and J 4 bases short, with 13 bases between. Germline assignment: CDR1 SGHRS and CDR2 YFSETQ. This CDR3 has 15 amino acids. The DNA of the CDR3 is TGCGCCAGCAGCTTGGAGCCGGACAGATCCTATGGCTACACCTTC. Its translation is CASSLEPDRSYGYTF.

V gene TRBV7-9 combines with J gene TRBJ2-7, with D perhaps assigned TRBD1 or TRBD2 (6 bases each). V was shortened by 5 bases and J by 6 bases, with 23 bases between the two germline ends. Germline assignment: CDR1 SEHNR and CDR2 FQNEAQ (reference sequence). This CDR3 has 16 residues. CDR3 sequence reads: CASSPWGEQGKSEQYF. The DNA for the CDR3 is TGTGCCAGCAGCCCCTGGGGGGAACAGGGAAAAAGCGAGCAGTACTTC.

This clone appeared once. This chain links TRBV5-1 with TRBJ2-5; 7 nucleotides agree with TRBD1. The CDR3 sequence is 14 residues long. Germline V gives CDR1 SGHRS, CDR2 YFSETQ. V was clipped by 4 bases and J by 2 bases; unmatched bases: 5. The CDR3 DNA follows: TGCGCCAGCAGCAAAAAGACAGGGCAAGAGACCCAGTACTTC. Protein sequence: CASSKKTGQETQYF.

CDR3 sequence (DNA): TGTGCCAGCAGTGACCCCGGGACGGCGGAGACCCAGTACTTC. This translates into CASSDPGTAETQYF. This chain joins TRBV28 and TRBJ2-5; perhaps D is TRBD1 or TRBD2 (5 bases each). Germline values: CDR1 MDHEN, CDR2 SYDVKM. V shed 5 bases and J shed 5 bases, with 15 bases lying between them. The CDR3 sequence is 14 residues long.

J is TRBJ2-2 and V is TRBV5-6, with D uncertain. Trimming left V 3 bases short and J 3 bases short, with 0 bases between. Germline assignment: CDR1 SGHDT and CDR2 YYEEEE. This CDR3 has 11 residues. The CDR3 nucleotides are TGTGCCAGCAGCTACACCGGGGAGCTGTTTTTT. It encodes CASSYTGELFF.

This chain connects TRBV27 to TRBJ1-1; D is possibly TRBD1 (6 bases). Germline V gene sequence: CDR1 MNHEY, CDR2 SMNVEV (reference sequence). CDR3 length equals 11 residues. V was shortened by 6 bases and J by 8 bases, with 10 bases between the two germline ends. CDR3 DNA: TGTGCCAGCAGCCAGGGGAGGGAAGCTTTCTTT. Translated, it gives CASSQGREAFF.

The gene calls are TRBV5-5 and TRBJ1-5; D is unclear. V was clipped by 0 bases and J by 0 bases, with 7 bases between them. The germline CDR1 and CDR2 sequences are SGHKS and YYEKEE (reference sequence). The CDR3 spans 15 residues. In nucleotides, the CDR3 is TGTGCCAGCAGCTTGGACGGCTATAGCAATCAGCCCCAGCATTTT. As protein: CASSLDGYSNQPQHF.

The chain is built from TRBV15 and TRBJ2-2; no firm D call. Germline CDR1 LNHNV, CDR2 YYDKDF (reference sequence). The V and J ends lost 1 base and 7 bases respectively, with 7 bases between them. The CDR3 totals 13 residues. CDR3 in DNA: TGTGCCACCAGCAGAGGGGTCTACGGGGAGCTGTTTTTT. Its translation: CATSRGVYGELFF.

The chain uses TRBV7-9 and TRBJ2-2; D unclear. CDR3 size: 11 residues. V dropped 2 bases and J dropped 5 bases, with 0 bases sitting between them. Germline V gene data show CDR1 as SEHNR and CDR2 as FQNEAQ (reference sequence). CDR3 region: CASSLTGELFF. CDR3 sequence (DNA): TGTGCCAGCAGCTTAACCGGGGAGCTGTTTTTT.

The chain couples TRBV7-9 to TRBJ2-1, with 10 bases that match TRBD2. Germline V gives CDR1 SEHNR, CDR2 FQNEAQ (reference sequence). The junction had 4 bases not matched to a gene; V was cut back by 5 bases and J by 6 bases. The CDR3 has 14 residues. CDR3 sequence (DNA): TGTGCCAGCAGCAATAGCGGGGGGACCAATGAGCAGTTCTTC. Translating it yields CASSNSGGTNEQFF.

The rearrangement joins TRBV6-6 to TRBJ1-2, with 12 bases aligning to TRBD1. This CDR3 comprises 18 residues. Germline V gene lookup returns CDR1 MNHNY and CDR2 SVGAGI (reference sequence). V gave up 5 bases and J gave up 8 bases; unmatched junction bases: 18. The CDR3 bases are TGTGCCAGCAGTCCCCCCGGGACAGGGGGCTCTACCGCCAAGGGCTACACCTTC. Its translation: CASSPPGTGGSTAKGYTF.

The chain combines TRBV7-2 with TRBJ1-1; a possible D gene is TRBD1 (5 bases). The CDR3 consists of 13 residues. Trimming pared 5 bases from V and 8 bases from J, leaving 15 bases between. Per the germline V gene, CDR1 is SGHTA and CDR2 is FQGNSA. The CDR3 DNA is TGTGCCAGCAGCATTGGACATGGGAGGGAAGCTTTCTTT. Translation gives CASSIGHGREAFF.

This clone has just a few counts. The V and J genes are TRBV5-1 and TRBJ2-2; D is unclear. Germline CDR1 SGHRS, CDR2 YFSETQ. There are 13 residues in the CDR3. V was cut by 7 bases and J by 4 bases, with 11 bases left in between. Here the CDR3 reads CASFLGGTGELFF. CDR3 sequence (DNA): TGCGCCAGCTTTCTTGGCGGCACCGGGGAGCTGTTTTTT.